This T cell receptor (beta chain) was recovered during a study of shared clonotypes between healthy human individuals (dated by TCRdb to the early 2020s). Regarding the complete study: A few men and two women, aged 18 to 49 years, made up the cohort. Per donor, three plates each were used for CD4 naive and CD4 memory, two for CD8 naive, and one for CD8 memory. To estimate repertoire size and how much clonotypes are shared between individuals, the study performed deep sequencing of blood TCR repertoires from roughly five healthy adults. To increase sequencing depth and limit assay-specific biases, different laboratories used diverse techniques to prepare libraries and sequence TCR repertoires. Per donor, leukapheresis produced somewhere between about 0.94 and 9.5 billion PBMCs. What the authors observed across the whole study: Larger estimated clonotype richness was generally found for naive subsets than for memory subsets. Compared with non-shared clonotypes, the clonotypes found in all four sorted-subset donors had higher generation probabilities. Because the study included a small number of donors, the genetic and exposure-history diversity represented was limited. Pairwise subsampling led to the expectation that sequencing depth would affect the degree of clonotype sharing among donors. Sharing across a few donors was observed for about 5% of naive CD4, under 4% of naive CD8, 2% to 2.5% of memory CD4, and roughly 0.4% of memory CD8 clonotypes. Incomplete sequencing was indicated by rarefaction of sorted-subset datasets, despite the large sequencing depth. Sampling was restricted to blood, and TCR repertoires in tissues likely differ from the TCR repertoires found in blood.

On this clone itself: Its specific antigen is unknown. One base away there is no much larger clone; base qualities are not given.

The donors were healthy, HIV-negative adults who had no recently reported acute infections or vaccinations. Every donor was a Caucasian adult residing in Nashville, Tennessee, USA. CD4+ T cells were enriched through magnetic negative selection, after which naive cells were positively selected on CD45RA and the remaining negative fraction served as the memory subset. Blood was collected by leukapheresis, and PBMCs were isolated by Ficoll-Histopaque density gradient centrifugation and then cryopreserved in liquid nitrogen vapor phase. Analytical flow cytometry was used to check the purity and quantity of every magnetically sorted T cell population. From each sorted fraction, genomic DNA was isolated and quantified by UV absorbance on a Nanodrop 2000c. Germline trimming amounts to 5 bases on V and 8 bases on J, with 9 as the count of junction bases outside the gene matches. The germline V gene provides CDR1 SGHDT and CDR2 YYEEEE. Reading from cysteine to phenylalanine, the CDR3 counts 14 amino acids. The entry retains the CDR3 DNA only, 42 bases that are in frame from base 1.

Using the deep immunoSEQ assay, TCR CDR3 regions were amplified from genomic DNA by multiplex PCR. Extracted genomic DNA from each cell subset was spread evenly across all wells of several immunoSEQ 96-well plates, with each plate serving as a replicate. For sorted subsets, each replicate PCR was loaded with roughly 200 ng genomic DNA, equivalent to 25,000 to 30,000 T cell genomes. Purified libraries were quantified with a Qubit 3.0 fluorometer, sized on a Bioanalyzer 2100, and re-quantified with the KAPA Library Quantification kit. Every immunoSEQ 96-well plate was sequenced on a separate single-read 150-cycle Illumina NextSeq 550 flow cell. The paper's data handling went like this. Because only junctional sequences without quality scores were contained in the immunoSEQ output, filtering matching that applied to full-length reads could not be performed. Sequences were annotated with PyIR, a Python wrapper for IgBLAST v1.9, and V/J genes and CDR3 were assigned using IMGT germline references. Reads were filtered out if the reads had weak V/J assignments (E-value above 1e-6), no CDR3, stop codons, out-of-frame junctions, or ambiguous translated residues. V3J clonotypes were defined by identical inferred V gene, J gene, and CDR3 amino acid sequence. Percentage overlap between repertoires was computed as shared unique clonotypes divided by the size of the smaller repertoire. RTK rarefaction, the Chao1 estimator, and Recon v2.1 estimates of unobserved clonotypes were used to assess repertoire richness. Generation probabilities were computed with OLGA for all TCRbeta clonotypes obtained by the gDNA method from several donors. TCRdb obtained this table from immuneACCESS and retained in-frame rearrangements with V and J assigned. These tables miss some clones; where compared with another copy, unresolved V genes account for less than half of the shortfall, and the remainder is unexplained. V and J calls and clone size are given by that table; D and trimming were obtained from the DNA. The sample profile shows about 960,000 clones; over 75% of them were found once. About 1.5% of the sample is taken by the ten largest.

Rearrangement joined TRBV5-6 to TRBJ1-4, and 7 junction bases match TRBD1. Input material: memory CD4+ T cells sorted from blood. Read against the paper, the sample's cell subset or site label means: CD45RA-negative fraction. This sequence originates from a man aged 18 to 30 in good health. The CDR3 here reads CASSRQGVSEKLFF. The nucleotide sequence reads as follows: TGTGCCAGCAGTCGACAGGGAGTAAGCGAAAAACTGTTTTTT.